This T cell receptor (beta chain) is drawn from a study of OX40 agonist ivuxolimab in advanced cancers. Assay: immunoSEQ multiplex PCR; the TCRdb copy retains only in-frame clones and omits some. The sample shows just under 60,000 clones, 91% of them seen only once. The V end was cut by 0 bases, the J end by 0 bases, with 12 bases between. Germline CDR1 SQVTM, CDR2 ANQGSEA. The CDR3 has 16 residues. The receptor comes from an adult with an advanced solid tumor such as melanoma, head and neck, liver or kidney cancer. The chain uses TRBV29-1 and TRBJ2-1, with D possibly matching TRBD2 (5 bases). This material consisted of CD4+ or CD8+ T cells sorted from blood, taken in a trial of the OX40 agonist ivuxolimab. The CDR3 spells CSVEEVERSSYNEQFF. The CDR3 coding sequence is TGCAGCGTTGAAGAGGTGGAGCGGAGCTCCTACAATGAGCAGTTCTTC.